These T cell receptor beta chains were read from a single sample in a study of post-analysis software for immune sequencing data. TCRdb re-analysed the PCR reads in MiXCR, keeping a single row per CDR3 protein. The sample contains hundreds of thousands of distinct CDR3 sequences, 55% to 60% of which appear only once. Sequences were obtained from blood. These receptors were taken from a girl aged 2 to 10 with multiple sclerosis. Both conserved end residues are part of each CDR3. A D gene is named only where the DNA matches it firmly. The size entry is marked missing in some rows and otherwise reads once, few, many or a size class.

>12|TRBJ2-7|-|TRBV12-3/TRBV12-4|-
CASSNPTYEQYF
TGTGCCAGCAGTAATCCCACTTACGAGCAGTACTTC
>13|TRBJ2-7|few|TRBV2|-
CASSEGRTYEQYF
TGTGCCAGCAGTGAAGGTAGAACCTACGAGCAGTACTTC
>17|TRBJ2-3|-|TRBV5-5|-
CASSANTLALGTGTQYF
TGTGCCAGCAGCGCCAACACTCTAGCTTTGGGCACAGGTACGCAGTATTTT
>15|TRBJ2-7|-|TRBV29-1|TRBD2
CSVEEASGSSYEQYF
TGCAGCGTTGAAGAAGCTAGCGGGAGTTCCTACGAGCAGTACTTC
>13|TRBJ1-5|-|TRBV20-1|-
CSAVAPGDQPQHF
TGCAGTGCCGTCGCCCCCGGTGATCAGCCCCAGCATTTT
>15|TRBJ1-6|-|TRBV7-8|TRBD1
CASSFKGQGIVPLHF
TGTGCCAGCAGCTTCAAGGGACAGGGGATAGTCCCCCTCCACTTT
>16|TRBJ2-6|-|TRBV12-3/TRBV12-4|-
CASTLGPSSGANVLTF
TGTGCCAGCACCCTAGGACCCAGCTCTGGGGCCAACGTCCTGACTTTC
>15|TRBJ2-1|-|TRBV20-1|TRBD2
CSARPTSGRLYEQFF
TGCAGTGCTAGACCGACTAGCGGGAGACTCTATGAGCAGTTCTTC
>17|TRBJ1-1|-|TRBV9|TRBD1
CASSVGPTGGLNTEAFF
TGTGCCAGCAGCGTAGGGCCGACAGGGGGACTGAACACTGAAGCTTTCTTT
>12|TRBJ2-7|-|TRBV2|TRBD1
CASRGQNYEQYF
TGTGCCAGCAGGGGACAGAACTACGAGCAGTACTTC
>13|TRBJ2-3|few|TRBV5-1|-
CASSLNRWDTQYF
TGCGCCAGCAGCTTAAACCGCTGGGATACGCAGTATTTT
>17|TRBJ2-7|-|TRBV6-6|TRBD2
CASSYSNLLAGPYEQYF
TGTGCCAGCAGTTACTCGAACCTCCTAGCGGGCCCCTACGAGCAGTACTTC
>13|TRBJ2-1|-|TRBV29-1|-
CSVGVAIYNEQFF
TGCAGCGTTGGAGTAGCAATCTACAATGAGCAGTTCTTC
>18|TRBJ2-1|-|TRBV6-2/TRBV6-3|TRBD2
CASYPYDPSGIRYNEQFF
TGTGCCAGCTATCCCTACGACCCTAGCGGGATAAGGTACAATGAGCAGTTCTTC
>15|TRBJ2-3|-|TRBV6-4|-
CASSKEETPTDTQYF
TGTGCCAGCAGTAAAGAGGAGACCCCCACAGATACGCAGTATTTT
>16|TRBJ1-3|-|TRBV6-1|-
CASSEADLSAGNTIYF
TGTGCCAGCAGTGAAGCTGACCTTTCAGCTGGAAACACCATATATTTT
>14|TRBJ2-5|few|TRBV7-2|-
CASSLGGGKETQYF
TGTGCCAGCAGCTTAGGAGGTGGGAAAGAGACCCAGTACTTC
>12|TRBJ2-3|-|TRBV20-1|-
CSARSDADTQYF
TGCAGTGCTAGATCCGACGCAGATACGCAGTATTTT
>13|TRBJ2-5|-|TRBV5-1|-
CASSLKLRETQYF
TGCGCCAGCAGCTTGAAATTAAGAGAGACCCAGTACTTC
>15|TRBJ2-7|-|TRBV6-5|-
CASSLKRTPSYEQYF
TGTGCCAGCAGCCTGAAAAGGACCCCCTCCTACGAGCAGTACTTC
>13|TRBJ1-2|-|TRBV7-9|TRBD1
CASSTDRGDGYTF
TGTGCCAGCAGCACCGACAGGGGAGACGGCTACACCTTC
>16|TRBJ2-7|once|TRBV3-1|-
CASSQDKAQASYEQYF
TGTGCCAGCAGCCAAGATAAGGCCCAGGCGTCCTACGAGCAGTACTTC
>14|TRBJ2-3|-|TRBV7-2|-
CASSSSPNTDTQYF
TGTGCCAGCAGCTCCTCACCGAACACAGATACGCAGTATTTT
>14|TRBJ2-7|-|TRBV6-5|-
CASRSLYRVYEQYF
TGTGCCAGCAGATCACTTTACAGGGTCTACGAGCAGTACTTC
>16|TRBJ2-3|-|TRBV7-8|TRBD2
CASSLVLAESTDTQYF
TGTGCCAGCAGCTTAGTCCTAGCGGAAAGCACAGATACGCAGTATTTT
>15|TRBJ1-6|few|TRBV5-4|-
CASSPRGSYNSPLHF
TGTGCCAGCAGCCCCCGGGGCTCCTATAATTCACCCCTCCACTTT
>13|TRBJ2-3|-|TRBV7-3|-
CASSPSSSDTQYF
TGTGCCAGCAGCCCCTCCAGTTCCGATACGCAGTATTTT
>17|TRBJ2-3|-|TRBV7-8|-
CASSLELAAISTDTQYF
TGTGCCAGCAGCTTAGAGCTAGCTGCGATTAGCACAGATACGCAGTATTTT
>16|TRBJ2-7|few|TRBV20-1|TRBD2
CSARDPGLAGLYEQYF
TGCAGTGCTAGAGACCCAGGACTAGCGGGTCTATACGAGCAGTACTTC
>15|TRBJ2-5|-|TRBV2|TRBD2
CASNGGLAGSGTQYF
TGTGCCAGCAATGGGGGCCTAGCGGGGAGCGGGACCCAGTACTTC
>16|TRBJ2-3|-|TRBV27|-
CASSLATGSSTDTQYF
TGTGCCAGCAGTTTAGCAACCGGCAGTTCCACAGATACGCAGTATTTT
>15|TRBJ2-1|once|TRBV4-2|-
CASSQDEASDNEQFF
TGTGCCAGCAGCCAAGATGAGGCCTCCGACAATGAGCAGTTCTTC
>11|TRBJ2-3|few|TRBV27|-
CASRDYLAQYF
TGTGCCAGCAGGGACTATTTGGCGCAGTATTTT
>14|TRBJ1-2|-|TRBV5-1|-
CASSFFGVRKGYTF
TGCGCCAGCAGCTTCTTTGGGGTGAGGAAAGGCTACACCTTC